These 5 T cell receptor beta chains originate from one sample sequenced in a study of cytomegalovirus exposure and HLA in healthy donors. It was with 60 Vbeta and 13 Jbeta primers that the PCR ran. Libraries were prepared by immunoSEQ multiplex PCR; TCRdb keeps only in-frame clonotypes and omits some of them. The sample records about 200,000 clones, around three quarters being singletons. Sequencing input: PBMCs. Receptor source: a man under 40 in good health and CMV-seronegative.

V and J are TRBV28 and TRBJ2-5, with 9 bases fitting TRBD1. V shed 4 bases and J 4 bases; nucleotides not matched to a gene: 7. The CDR3 is 15 residues long. Germline V gene data show CDR1 as MDHEN and CDR2 as SYDVKM. The CDR3 sequence is CASSSLRGQGETQYF. For the CDR3, the DNA is TGTGCCAGCAGTTCCCTCCGGGGACAGGGAGAGACCCAGTACTTC.

The V gene is TRBV4-1, the J gene TRBJ2-3; D call uncertain. The V end lost 0 bases, the J end lost 2 bases, and 12 bases lay between the germline ends. This CDR3 contains 16 residues. Per the germline V gene, CDR1 is MGHRA and CDR2 is YSYEKL. The CDR3 is CASSQDLWATTDTQYF. CDR3 in DNA: TGCGCCAGCAGCCAAGACCTCTGGGCGACCACAGATACGCAGTATTTT.

In this sample, this clone turned up once. The chain uses TRBV7-2 and TRBJ2-3; D is possibly TRBD2 (6 bases). CDR1 is SGHTA and CDR2 is FQGNSA in the germline V gene. The CDR3 runs 14 residues. Trimming removed 8 bases at V and 5 bases at J, with 17 bases between. The DNA for the CDR3 is TGTGCCAGCCTTAGGGTGGCGGGAATAGATACGCAGTATTTT. As protein: CASLRVAGIDTQYF.

This clone appeared once. The rearrangement joins TRBV6-1 to TRBJ2-7; tentatively, D is TRBD1 (6 bases). The CDR3 has 15 amino acids. Trimming cost V 1 base and J 2 bases, with 12 bases left between them. The germline V gene has CDR1 MNHNS and CDR2 SASEGT. The CDR3 region has the DNA TGTGCCAGCAGTGAAGGTCAGGGGCGAACCTACGAGCAGTACTTC. It specifies CASSEGQGRTYEQYF.

The V call is TRBV7-9, the J call TRBJ1-2; no clear D. The CDR3 consists of 14 residues. Trimming left V 2 bases short and J 5 bases short, with 12 bases between. Germline V gene sequence: CDR1 SEHNR, CDR2 FQNEAQ (reference sequence). In DNA form, the CDR3 reads TGTGCCAGCAGCTTAAACGGGGTGAGGTATGGCTACACCTTC. Amino acid sequence: CASSLNGVRYGYTF. Combining the CDR3 with reference TRBV7-9 and TRBJ1-2 gives the whole variable domain DTGVSQNPRHKITKRGQNVTFRCDPISEHNRLYWYRQTLGQGPEFLTYFQNEAQLEKSRLLSDRFSAERPKGSFSTLEIQRTEQGDSAMYLCASSLNGVRYGYTFGSGTRLTVV.